Following are 13 T cell receptor beta chains from one sample sequenced in a study of blood T cell repertoires in COVID-19. Here immunoSEQ multiplex PCR was the method, and the copy in TCRdb shows in-frame clones only, minus some. In the table there are more than 250,000 clones, about nine tenths of which are singletons. The sample comprised peripheral blood. The origin of the receptors is a man aged 45-65 years with active or convalescent COVID-19.

This chain uses TRBV13 with TRBJ2-1, with D possibly being TRBD2 (6 bases). The V gene's germline CDR1 is PRHDT and CDR2 FYEKMQ (reference sequence). The CDR3 spans 14 residues. V was shortened by 2 bases and J by 6 bases, with 11 bases between the two germline ends. CDR3 sequence (DNA): TGTGCCAGCAGCTTATATCTAGCGACCAATGAGCAGTTCTTC. As protein: CASSLYLATNEQFF.

The rearrangement joins TRBV15 to TRBJ1-5; 8 nucleotides line up with TRBD1. V was pared by 4 bases and J by 4 bases, with 6 bases of the junction left unmatched. Germline lookup yields CDR1 LNHNV and CDR2 YYDKDF (reference sequence). This CDR3 comprises 15 residues. The CDR3 DNA reads as TGTGCCACCAGCATAGGACAGGGTGGAAATCAGCCCCAGCATTTT. Residues: CATSIGQGGNQPQHF.

A remark on this clone: The same CDR3 is also encoded by other DNA sequences in this sample. CDR3 amino acids: CASSIAVLNYGYTF. The CDR3 coding sequence is TGTGCCAGTAGTATAGCAGTTCTCAACTATGGCTACACCTTC. The chain has TRBV19 and TRBJ1-2, with no clear D. V was pared by 1 base and J by 2 bases, with 8 bases between. The CDR3 extends over 14 amino acids. Per germline, CDR1 LNHDA and CDR2 SQIVND (reference sequence).

The genes are TRBV24-1 and TRBJ1-2; D is undetermined. Trimming took off 5 bases at V and 4 bases at J, with 16 bases between the two ends. Germline V CDR1 and CDR2: KGHDR, SFDVKD. The CDR3 runs 15 residues. The DNA of the CDR3 is TGTGCCACCAGTGCGCGGGGTTCGGAGAGCTATGGCTACACCTTC. Residues: CATSARGSESYGYTF.

The chain's CDR3 is CASSWANTDTQYF. The CDR3 DNA follows: TGTGCCAGCAGTTGGGCTAACACAGATACGCAGTATTTT. This chain links TRBV6-2 or TRBV6-3 with TRBJ2-3; no clear D. Trimming left V 4 bases short and J 2 bases short, with 7 bases between. Per the germline V gene, CDR1 is MNHEY and CDR2 is SVGEGT. CDR3 length equals 13 residues.

This chain uses TRBV29-1 with TRBJ1-1; 8 bases line up with TRBD1. The CDR3 is 15 residues long. The germline V gene encodes CDR1 SQVTM and CDR2 ANQGSEA. V shed 7 bases, J shed 5 bases, and the junction held 15 bases outside the gene matches. Here the CDR3 reads CSAGRGRILGTEAFF. CDR3 DNA sequence: TGCAGCGCGGGCAGGGGGCGTATATTGGGGACTGAAGCTTTCTTT.

J is TRBJ1-4 and V is TRBV29-1; possible D gene TRBD1, 6 bases. Germline CDR1 reads SQVTM; CDR2 reads ANQGSEA. The V end was cut by 4 bases, the J end by 3 bases, with 15 bases between. The CDR3 length is 15 residues. The chain's CDR3 is CSVGSRGPSNEKLFF. In DNA, the CDR3 is TGCAGCGTTGGGAGCAGGGGCCCGTCTAATGAAAAACTGTTTTTT.

The chain couples TRBV7-8 to TRBJ1-2; 7 bases agree with TRBD1. V lost 5 bases to trimming and J lost 4 bases; unmatched junction nucleotides: 4. Per the germline V gene, CDR1 is SGHVS and CDR2 is FQNEAQ. The CDR3 extends over 13 amino acids. The CDR3 sequence is CASSRQGTYGYTF. The DNA of the CDR3 is TGTGCCAGCAGCCGACAGGGTACCTATGGCTACACCTTC.

The V call is TRBV9, the J call TRBJ2-7; D may be TRBD2 (5 bases). Germline CDR1 reads SGDLS; CDR2 reads YYNGEE. Trimming took 0 bases from V and 6 from J, leaving 19 bases between them. This CDR3 spans 16 amino acids. As DNA, the CDR3 is TGTGCCAGCAGCGTAGTAGGAGGAGAGGCTCGGTCCGAGCAGTACTTC. The encoded protein is CASSVVGGEARSEQYF.

The rearrangement joins TRBV7-3 to TRBJ1-1; 8 positions agree with TRBD1. Germline V lookup: CDR1 SGHTA, CDR2 FQGTGA. CDR3 length: 13 amino acids. Trimming removed 2 bases from V and 6 bases from J; junction bases left unmatched: 2. The CDR3 is CASSLQGAAEAFF. CDR3 sequence (DNA): TGTGCCAGCAGCTTACAGGGGGCGGCTGAAGCTTTCTTT.

The J gene is TRBJ1-5, the V gene TRBV7-9; the match to TRBD1 covers 7 bases. CDR1 is SEHNR, CDR2 FQNEAQ, per germline (reference sequence). This CDR3 is built from 15 residues. Trimming removed 6 bases from V and 2 bases from J; junction bases left unmatched: 7. CDR3 in DNA: TGTGCCAGCAGTCGGGACAGTGGGGGCAATCAGCCCCAGCATTTT. It encodes CASSRDSGGNQPQHF.

This clone was counted once. The chain has TRBV28 and TRBJ1-4; D not resolved. From germline, CDR1 is MDHEN and CDR2 SYDVKM. This CDR3 is built from 12 residues. Trimming shortened V by 8 bases and J by 4 bases, and 8 bases separated the two germline ends. The CDR3 is CASDRYNEKLFF. The CDR3 coding sequence is TGTGCCAGCGATCGGTATAATGAAAAACTGTTTTTT.

The table lists this clone with a count of one. V and J are TRBV5-1 and TRBJ1-1, with 7 bases matching TRBD1. The germline gives CDR1 SGHRS, CDR2 YFSETQ. The CDR3 is made up of 16 amino acids. With 4 bases clipped from V and 10 bases from J, the junction kept 19 bases outside the gene matches. The CDR3 here is CASSPGGQATGEVAFF. DNA of the CDR3: TGCGCCAGCAGCCCAGGGGGACAAGCGACAGGTGAAGTAGCTTTCTTT. Full variable domain (rest looked up from reference TRBV5-1 and TRBJ1-1): KAGVTQTPRYLIKTRGQQVTLSCSPISGHRSVSWYQQTPGQGLQFLFEYFSETQRNKGNFPGRFSGRQFSNSRSEMNVSTLELGDSALYLCASSPGGQATGEVAFFGQGTRLTVV.